The table lists the clone carrying this T cell receptor beta chain with many counts. The target antigen is unknown. Clinicians made diagnoses from clinical symptoms, serum thyroxine, TRAb, thyroid ultrasound and orbital computed tomography. This sample is part of a study of Graves' ophthalmopathy and Graves' hyperthyroidism. In the study overall: Peripheral blood was gathered at first diagnosis, ahead of any treatment whatsoever. General study results and limits: Thyroid clonotypes that were expanded above 0.001 frequency mostly also appeared in blood.

Looked up from germline, CDR1 is DFQATT and CDR2 is SNEGSKA (reference sequence). V lost 4 bases and J 4 bases, leaving 14 bases between the germline ends. The CDR3 length is 13 residues. RNA transcripts served as template for amplifying TCR beta CDR3 sequences. The workflow started with a first-round RT-PCR run with HTBI primers and then moved on to a second-round multiplex PCR. TCRdb itself ran the multiplex PCR reads through MiXCR, one entry per CDR3 protein. The repertoire holds 300,000 to 400,000 distinct CDR3 sequences, with 15% to 20% as singletons. This chain joins TRBV20-1 and TRBJ2-7; TRBD1 might be the D (5 bases). Sequenced sample: peripheral blood. This receptor was taken from an adult man with Graves' ophthalmopathy. The CDR3 region is CSAMEVAGYEQYF. The CDR3 bases are TGCAGTGCTATGGAAGTGGCAGGGTACGAGCAGTACTTC.